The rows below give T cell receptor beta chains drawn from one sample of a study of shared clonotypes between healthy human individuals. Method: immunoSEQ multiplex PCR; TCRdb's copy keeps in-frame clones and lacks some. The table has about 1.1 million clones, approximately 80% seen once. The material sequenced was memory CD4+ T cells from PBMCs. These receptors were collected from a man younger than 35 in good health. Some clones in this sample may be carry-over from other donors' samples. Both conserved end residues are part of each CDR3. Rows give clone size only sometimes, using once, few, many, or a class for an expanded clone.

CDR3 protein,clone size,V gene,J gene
CASSYKQGGDYGYTF,NA,TRBV6-5,TRBJ1-2
CASSPRGAGIAEAFF,NA,TRBV7-8,TRBJ1-1
CASSPSGDRANYGYTF,NA,TRBV7-9,TRBJ1-2
CASSEIWTLVSYNEQFF,few,TRBV6-1,TRBJ2-1
CASSVNPWDTQYF,NA,TRBV9,TRBJ2-3
CASSVGLSYEQYF,NA,TRBV11-2,NA
CASSPSRTGYGAFF,NA,TRBV18,TRBJ1-1
CASSQWGGQFPEAFF,NA,TRBV23-1,TRBJ1-1
CASSLGWGLGNTEAFF,few,TRBV6-6,TRBJ1-1
CASSSNYGYTF,few,TRBV7-9,TRBJ1-2
CASTGQGYSGNTIYF,NA,TRBV11-1,TRBJ1-3
CASRDPSTEAFF,NA,TRBV5-1,TRBJ1-1
CATSTGADTEAFF,few,TRBV5-1,TRBJ1-1
CSVVGPDTEAFF,NA,TRBV29-1,TRBJ1-1
CASRRQLNTEAFF,NA,TRBV5-5,TRBJ1-1
CASSRIPEETQYF,NA,TRBV25-1,TRBJ2-5
CASSPGGASGELFF,NA,TRBV28,TRBJ2-2
CASSAGTGVTEAFF,NA,TRBV5-1,TRBJ1-1